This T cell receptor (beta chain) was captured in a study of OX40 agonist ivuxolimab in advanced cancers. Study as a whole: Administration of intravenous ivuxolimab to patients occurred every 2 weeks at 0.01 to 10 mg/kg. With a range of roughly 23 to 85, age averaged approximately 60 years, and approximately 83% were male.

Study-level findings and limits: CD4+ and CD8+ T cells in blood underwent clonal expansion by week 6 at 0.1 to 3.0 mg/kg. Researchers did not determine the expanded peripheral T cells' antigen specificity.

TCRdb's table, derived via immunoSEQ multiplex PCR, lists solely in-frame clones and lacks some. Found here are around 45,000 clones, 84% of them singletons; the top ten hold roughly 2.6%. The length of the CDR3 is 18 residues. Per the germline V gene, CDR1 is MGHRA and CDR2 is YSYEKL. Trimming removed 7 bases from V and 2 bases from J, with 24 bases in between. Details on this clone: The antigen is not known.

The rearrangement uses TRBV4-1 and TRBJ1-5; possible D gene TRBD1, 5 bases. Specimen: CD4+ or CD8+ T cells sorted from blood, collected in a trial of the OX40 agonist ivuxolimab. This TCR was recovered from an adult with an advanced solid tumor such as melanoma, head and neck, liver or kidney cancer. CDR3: CASTYKAQGFFGNQPQHF. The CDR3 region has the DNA TGCGCCAGCACATACAAAGCCCAGGGTTTTTTTGGCAATCAGCCCCAGCATTTT.